This record looks at one T cell receptor (beta chain) sequence and its context. What it recognizes is unknown. Isolation of CD4+ T cells took place after about 10 days of culture. The source of the sample is a study of vaccination effects on CD4 cells after COVID-19. With 3 bases removed from V and 5 bases from J, the gap between germline ends came to 17 bases. CDR3 size: 16 residues. Germline CDR1 KGHSH, CDR2 LQKENI. The repertoire was sequenced with immunoSEQ multiplex PCR; TCRdb's copy has only in-frame clones and lacks some. The data show some 36,000 clones, 68% seen once. The sequenced sample was CD4+ T cells from PBMCs cultured without peptide, obtained before COVID-19 vaccination. The sequence came from a human donor who received a COVID-19 vaccine. The genes are TRBV18 and TRBJ1-5; no clear D. The CDR3 is CASSPAFGIYDQPQHF. CDR3 DNA sequence: TGTGCCAGCTCACCCGCTTTCGGGATCTACGATCAGCCCCAGCATTTT.